The rows below give T cell receptor beta chains drawn from one sample of a study of cytomegalovirus exposure and HLA in healthy donors. Sequenced by immunoSEQ multiplex PCR; TCRdb stores in-frame clones only, minus some. The data hold 99,000 or so clones, with less than 85% observed a single time. The source material was PBMCs. These receptors all come from a woman in her late teens or twenties in good health and CMV-seropositive. CDR3s include the opening cysteine and the closing phenylalanine or tryptophan. Fields, in order: CDR3 DNA, CDR3 protein, V gene, D gene, clone size, J gene. A D gene is named only where the DNA matches it firmly. Expanded clones get a size class; other rows say once, few or many, or leave the size out.

cdr3_nt: TGTGCCAGTAGCTTGATCTGGAGCACTGAAGCTTTCTTT; cdr3_aa: CASSLIWSTEAFF; v_call: TRBV19; d_call: -; clone_size: -; j_call: TRBJ1-1
cdr3_nt: TGTGCCAGCAGCCGGACTAGCGCCAACGAGCAGTACTTC; cdr3_aa: CASSRTSANEQYF; v_call: TRBV11-3; d_call: TRBD2; clone_size: once; j_call: TRBJ2-7
cdr3_nt: TGTGCCAGCAGTAAAGAACAGGGAATGAACACTGAAGCTTTCTTT; cdr3_aa: CASSKEQGMNTEAFF; v_call: TRBV7-6; d_call: -; clone_size: few; j_call: TRBJ1-1
cdr3_nt: TGTGCCAGCAGAACACCGAAACAGGGGATGAACACTGAAGCTTTCTTT; cdr3_aa: CASRTPKQGMNTEAFF; v_call: TRBV28; d_call: TRBD1; clone_size: -; j_call: TRBJ1-1
cdr3_nt: TGTGCCAGCAGCCTGAGCGGAGGCAATCAGCCCCAGCATTTT; cdr3_aa: CASSLSGGNQPQHF; v_call: TRBV28; d_call: -; clone_size: -; j_call: TRBJ1-5
cdr3_nt: TGTGCCAGCAGTTTAGCCAGCCTAGCGGGAGAGGGTAGGTCCTACAATGAGCAGTTCTTC; cdr3_aa: CASSLASLAGEGRSYNEQFF; v_call: TRBV28; d_call: TRBD2; clone_size: -; j_call: TRBJ2-1
cdr3_nt: TGTGCCAGCAAAACGGACTCGGGGTCCTACGAGCAGTACTTC; cdr3_aa: CASKTDSGSYEQYF; v_call: TRBV28; d_call: -; clone_size: -; j_call: TRBJ2-7
cdr3_nt: TGTGCCAGCAGCTTGGCCGGGGGTAACCTTGGCACAGATACGCAGTATTTT; cdr3_aa: CASSLAGGNLGTDTQYF; v_call: TRBV5-6; d_call: -; clone_size: -; j_call: TRBJ2-3
cdr3_nt: TGTGCCAGCAGTGAATGGTTGGGAGACAGGGGTTCCTACGAGCAGTACTTC; cdr3_aa: CASSEWLGDRGSYEQYF; v_call: TRBV6-1; d_call: TRBD1; clone_size: -; j_call: TRBJ2-7
cdr3_nt: TGCGCCAGCAGCTTGGCGGCGGATCTTAATGAAAAACTGTTTTTT; cdr3_aa: CASSLAADLNEKLFF; v_call: TRBV5-1; d_call: -; clone_size: -; j_call: TRBJ1-4
cdr3_nt: TGTGCCAGCAGTGAAGTACAGACCTCAGGGCCCCAGCATTTT; cdr3_aa: CASSEVQTSGPQHF; v_call: TRBV2; d_call: -; clone_size: -; j_call: TRBJ1-5
cdr3_nt: TGTGCCAGCAGGGACAGGGGGAACTATGGCTACACCTTC; cdr3_aa: CASRDRGNYGYTF; v_call: TRBV6-5; d_call: TRBD1; clone_size: -; j_call: TRBJ1-2
cdr3_nt: TGTGCCAGCAGCGCCACCGGGACTAGCGCTTCCGAGCAGTACTTC; cdr3_aa: CASSATGTSASEQYF; v_call: TRBV9; d_call: TRBD2; clone_size: -; j_call: TRBJ2-7
cdr3_nt: TGTGCCAGCAGTAGGAACGGGGTGTTCAATGAAGCTTTCTTT; cdr3_aa: CASSRNGVFNEAFF; v_call: TRBV11-3; d_call: -; clone_size: -; j_call: TRBJ1-1
cdr3_nt: TGTGCCAGTAGTCGCTCCGGGACAGGGGGCTTATACGAGCAGTACTTC; cdr3_aa: CASSRSGTGGLYEQYF; v_call: TRBV19; d_call: TRBD1; clone_size: -; j_call: TRBJ2-7
cdr3_nt: TGTGCCTGGAGTGTAGGCGGCTTAACCTACGAGCAGTACTTC; cdr3_aa: CAWSVGGLTYEQYF; v_call: TRBV30; d_call: -; clone_size: -; j_call: TRBJ2-7
cdr3_nt: TGTGCCAGCAGCCACCTCCGGGGGACGAACACTGAAGCTTTCTTT; cdr3_aa: CASSHLRGTNTEAFF; v_call: TRBV28; d_call: -; clone_size: -; j_call: TRBJ1-1
cdr3_nt: TGCGCCAGCAGACTAAGCTACGAGCAGTACTTC; cdr3_aa: CASRLSYEQYF; v_call: TRBV10-2; d_call: -; clone_size: few; j_call: TRBJ2-7
cdr3_nt: TGTGCCAGCCAGATTCAACAGGGGACTTACGAGCAGTACTTC; cdr3_aa: CASQIQQGTYEQYF; v_call: TRBV6-5; d_call: -; clone_size: -; j_call: TRBJ2-7
cdr3_nt: TGTGCCAGCAGCTTAGGGACAGGCAGCACAGATACGCAGTATTTT; cdr3_aa: CASSLGTGSTDTQYF; v_call: TRBV7-9; d_call: TRBD1; clone_size: -; j_call: TRBJ2-3
cdr3_nt: TGTGCCTGGAGGGTGAAACAGGCGAACTATGGCTACACCTTC; cdr3_aa: CAWRVKQANYGYTF; v_call: TRBV30; d_call: -; clone_size: -; j_call: TRBJ1-2
cdr3_nt: TGTGCCAGCAGCCCGCTTTGGGGAGCTAACTATGGCTACACCTTC; cdr3_aa: CASSPLWGANYGYTF; v_call: TRBV5-4; d_call: -; clone_size: -; j_call: TRBJ1-2